The 22 T cell receptor beta chains below all came from one sample that was sequenced in a study of PD-1 blockade in classical Hodgkin lymphoma. All patients relapsed after autologous stem cell transplantation, and brentuximab vedotin exposure varied. It was by magnetic negative selection that CD4+ T cells were purified from thawed PBMCs. Profiling relied on immunoSEQ multiplex PCR, and the TCRdb table lists in-frame clones only, not all of them. In the table there are about 16,000 clones, around four fifths of which are singletons. The sample in question was CD4+ T cells from blood, obtained at baseline. These receptors all come from a human donor with classical Hodgkin lymphoma.

The chain employs TRBV10-3 and TRBJ1-3, with 9 bases matching TRBD1. With 5 bases clipped from V and 4 bases from J, the junction kept 9 bases outside the gene matches. CDR1 is ENHRY and CDR2 is SYGVKD in the germline V gene. This CDR3 has 16 amino acids. CDR3 sequence: CAISPGQGRLGNTIYF. The CDR3 bases are TGTGCCATCAGTCCGGGACAGGGTAGGCTCGGAAACACCATATATTTT.

This rearrangement joins TRBV7-8 to TRBJ2-7; TRBD2 aligns across 7 bases. Germline V gene sequence: CDR1 SGHVS, CDR2 FQNEAQ. The V segment lost 0 bases and the J segment 1 base; nucleotides outside the gene matches: 0. The CDR3 is 14 residues long. Here the CDR3 reads CASSLAGGSYEQYF. DNA of the CDR3: TGTGCCAGCAGCTTAGCGGGAGGGTCCTACGAGCAGTACTTC.

The chain joins TRBV5-1 to TRBJ2-2, with D hard to call. V was trimmed by 5 bases and J by 1 base, leaving 9 bases between them. The germline V gene encodes CDR1 SGHRS and CDR2 YFSETQ. The CDR3 sequence is 14 residues long. CDR3 nucleotides: TGCGCCAGCAGACGGCAGGAGAACACCGGGGAGCTGTTTTTT. As protein: CASRRQENTGELFF.

The chain combines TRBV5-1 with TRBJ2-7, with 7 bases matching TRBD1. V shed 5 bases and J 7 bases; nucleotides not matched to a gene: 12. CDR1 SGHRS and CDR2 YFSETQ come from the germline V gene. The CDR3 sequence is 14 residues long. The CDR3 DNA is TGCGCCAGCAGTAGGTGGGACAGCTTATGGGAGCAGTACTTC. It translates to CASSRWDSLWEQYF.

In the case of this clone: One end of the junction does not line up with germline, which may come from a read error. The rearrangement joins TRBV5-8 to TRBJ1-4; 12 bases are shared with TRBD1. Germline CDR1 reads SGHTS; CDR2 reads YDEGEE. This CDR3 region has 16 residues. The DNA of the CDR3 is TGCGCCAGCAGTCGGGACAGGGGGCAAAGCGGGGAAAAACTGTTTTTT. It translates to CASSRDRGQSGEKLFF.

A single count supports this clone. The rearrangement uses TRBV28 and TRBJ2-3, with a weak D call TRBD2 (5 bases). The CDR3 length is 11 residues. V was pared by 2 bases and J by 12 bases, with 9 bases between. CDR1 MDHEN and CDR2 SYDVKM come from the germline V gene. The CDR3 DNA is TGTGCCAGCAGTTTAATCGGAGGCCAGTATTTT. Translation: CASSLIGGQYF.

J is TRBJ2-7 and V is TRBV27; D remains ambiguous. Trimming took off 2 bases at V and 1 base at J, with 9 bases between the two ends. The CDR3 has 14 amino acids. CDR1 and CDR2 (germline): MNHEY, SMNVEV (reference sequence). The CDR3 DNA sequence: TGTGCCAGCAGTTTAAGGTACAGTTCCTACGAGCAGTACTTC. Amino acid sequence: CASSLRYSSYEQYF.

V usage is TRBV6-6 and J usage is TRBJ2-7; TRBD1 agrees at 7 bases. This CDR3 contains 16 residues. V gave up 1 base and J gave up 0 bases; unmatched junction bases: 6. The V gene's germline CDR1 is MNHNY and CDR2 SVGAGI (reference sequence). The CDR3 region has the DNA TGTGCCAGCAGTTACTTCTTAGGGACAGCCTCCTACGAGCAGTACTTC. The encoded protein is CASSYFLGTASYEQYF.

This clone was seen a single time. This CDR3 is CASSSRGPGTDTQYF. CDR3 bases: TGTGCCAGCAGCTCCCGGGGGCCCGGCACAGATACGCAGTATTTT. V usage is TRBV7-6 and J usage is TRBJ2-3; D may be TRBD1 or TRBD2 (6 bases each). V was shortened by 4 bases and J by 1 base, with 12 bases between the two germline ends. From germline, CDR1 is SGHVS and CDR2 FNYEAQ. The CDR3 is made up of 15 amino acids.

CDR3 sequence reads: CASSYTSHTDTQYF. In nucleotides, the CDR3 is TGTGCCAGCAGTTATACAAGTCACACAGATACGCAGTATTTT. The chain combines TRBV6-5 with TRBJ2-3; D call uncertain. V lost 3 bases and J 2 bases, leaving 9 bases between the germline ends. The CDR3 is made up of 14 amino acids. The germline gives CDR1 MNHEY, CDR2 SVGAGI.

The gene calls are TRBV28 and TRBJ1-1; D is undetermined. Germline V CDR1 and CDR2: MDHEN, SYDVKM. The V end lost 2 bases, the J end lost 6 bases, and 7 bases lay between the germline ends. The CDR3 totals 12 residues. The CDR3 coding sequence is TGTGCCAGCAGTTTACGGGCGGCTGAAGCTTTCTTT. Translating it yields CASSLRAAEAFF.

The chain is built from TRBV11-2 and TRBJ2-7; 9 bases line up with TRBD1. From germline, CDR1 is SGHAT and CDR2 FQNNGV. CDR3 length: 15 amino acids. The V gene end was trimmed by 4 bases and the J gene end by 4 bases; junction bases not matched to a gene: 8. The DNA for the CDR3 is TGTGCCAGCAGCTCCGCCGGGACAGGGAGGTACGAGCAGTACTTC. It encodes CASSSAGTGRYEQYF.

This chain uses TRBV4-1 with TRBJ2-2; D remains ambiguous. Deletions cut 6 bases from V and 5 bases from J, with 13 bases between. The CDR3 runs to 14 residues. Germline CDR1 reads MGHRA; CDR2 reads YSYEKL. The CDR3 DNA reads TGCGCCAGCAGGAACGTGGGTAGGACCGGGGAGCTGTTTTTT. Protein: CASRNVGRTGELFF.

This clone was detected only once. This sequence joins TRBV4-2 and TRBJ2-7, with a tentative D call TRBD2 (7 bases). The CDR3 sequence is 13 residues long. V shed 5 bases and J shed 2 bases, with 10 bases lying between them. Germline assignment: CDR1 LGHNA and CDR2 YNFKEQ. The chain's CDR3 is CASSYGGPYEQYF. In DNA form, the CDR3 reads TGTGCCAGCAGCTACGGGGGGCCCTACGAGCAGTACTTC.

The rearrangement links TRBV21-1 to TRBJ2-1; TRBD2 is taken as the D call from the table, unchecked against the DNA. TRBV21-1 is marked as a pseudogene. The CDR3 covers 15 residues. The CDR3 loop is CASSKAGSGRSEQFF. CDR3 in DNA: TGTGCCAGCAGCAAAGCGGGTAGCGGGAGATCTGAGCAGTTCTTC.

A few counts support this clone. The chain links TRBV5-6 to TRBJ2-7; no reliable D call. The CDR3 is made up of 15 amino acids. Germline-derived CDR1 and CDR2 are SGHDT and YYEEEE. V gave up 0 bases and J gave up 2 bases, with 12 bases separating them. CDR3 protein: CASSLVGQLTYEQYF. The CDR3 DNA is TGTGCCAGCAGCTTGGTTGGTCAGCTTACCTACGAGCAGTACTTC.

The rearrangement links TRBV5-3 to TRBJ2-1; tentative D call: TRBD2 (5 bases). TRBV5-3 is assigned to the ORF class and has an uncertain function. V lost 4 bases, J lost 1 base, and 15 bases lay in between. There are 16 residues in the CDR3. The chain's CDR3 is CARSPDPRRSYNEQFF. CDR3 coding DNA: TGTGCCAGAAGCCCCGACCCCCGGAGGTCCTACAATGAGCAGTTCTTC.

This rearrangement joins TRBV27 to TRBJ2-2; D is possibly TRBD1 or TRBD2 (5 bases each). From germline, CDR1 is MNHEY and CDR2 SMNVEV (reference sequence). Trimming removed 10 bases from V and 2 bases from J, with 17 bases in between. The CDR3 covers 15 residues. CDR3 in amino acids: CAKTYGAVNTGELFF. The CDR3 bases are TGTGCCAAAACCTACGGGGCGGTTAACACCGGGGAGCTGTTTTTT.

The chain employs TRBV23-1 and TRBJ1-5; TRBD1 aligns across 9 bases. TRBV23-1 is an open reading frame whose function is uncertain. The CDR3 loop spans 13 amino acids. With 7 bases clipped from V and 6 bases from J, the junction kept 4 bases outside the gene matches. DNA for the CDR3: TGCGCCAGCACACAGGGGGCTACTCAGCCCCAGCATTTT. This gives the protein CASTQGATQPQHF.

The V gene is TRBV5-1, the J gene TRBJ2-5, with unresolved D. Trimming stripped 0 bases from V and 3 bases from J, with 9 bases between. CDR3 length: 14 amino acids. Germline V gene lookup returns CDR1 SGHRS and CDR2 YFSETQ. CDR3 in DNA: TGCGCCAGCAGCTTGGTAGATTGGGAAGAGACCCAGTACTTC. Its translation is CASSLVDWEETQYF. Using reference TRBV5-1 and TRBJ2-5 for the parts outside the CDR3, the full variable domain is KAGVTQTPRYLIKTRGQQVTLSCSPISGHRSVSWYQQTPGQGLQFLFEYFSETQRNKGNFPGRFSGRQFSNSRSEMNVSTLELGDSALYLCASSLVDWEETQYFGPGTRLLVL.

This clone has just a few counts. The chain uses TRBV7-7 and TRBJ2-7, with no clear D. Per germline, CDR1 SSHAT and CDR2 FNYEAQ (reference sequence). The CDR3 totals 14 residues. V gave up 1 base and J gave up 5 bases, with 12 bases separating them. The chain's CDR3 is CASSLELANDEQYF. In DNA form, the CDR3 reads TGTGCCAGCAGCTTAGAATTGGCAAATGACGAGCAGTACTTC.

The rearrangement joins TRBV27 to TRBJ1-2; D perhaps matches TRBD1 (5 bases). Per germline, CDR1 MNHEY and CDR2 SMNVEV (reference sequence). Trimming took off 6 bases at V and 1 base at J, with 15 bases between the two ends. This CDR3 contains 15 residues. DNA for the CDR3: TGTGCCAGCAGCCGTCAGGGACGGCTTAACTATGGCTACACCTTC. This gives the protein CASSRQGRLNYGYTF.